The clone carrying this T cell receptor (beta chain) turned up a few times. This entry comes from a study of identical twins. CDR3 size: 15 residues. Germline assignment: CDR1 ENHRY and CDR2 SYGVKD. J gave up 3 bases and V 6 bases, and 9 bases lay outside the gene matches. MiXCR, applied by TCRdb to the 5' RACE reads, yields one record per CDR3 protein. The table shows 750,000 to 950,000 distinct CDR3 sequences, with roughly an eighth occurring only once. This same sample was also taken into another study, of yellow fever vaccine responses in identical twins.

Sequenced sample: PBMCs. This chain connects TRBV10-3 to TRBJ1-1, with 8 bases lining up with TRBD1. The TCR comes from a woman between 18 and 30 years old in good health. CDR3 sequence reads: CAISQLTGGDTEAFF. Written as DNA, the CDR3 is TGTGCCATCAGCCAACTCACAGGGGGGGACACTGAAGCTTTCTTT.